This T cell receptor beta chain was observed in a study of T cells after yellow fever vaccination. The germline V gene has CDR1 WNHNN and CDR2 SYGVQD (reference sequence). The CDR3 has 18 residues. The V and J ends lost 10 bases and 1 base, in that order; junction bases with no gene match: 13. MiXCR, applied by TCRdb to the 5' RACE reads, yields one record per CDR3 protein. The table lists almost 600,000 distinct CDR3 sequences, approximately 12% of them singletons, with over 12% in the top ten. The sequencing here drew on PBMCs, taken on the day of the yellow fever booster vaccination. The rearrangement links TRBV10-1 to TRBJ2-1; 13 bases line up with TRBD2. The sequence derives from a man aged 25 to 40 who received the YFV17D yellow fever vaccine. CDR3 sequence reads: CAIQLTSGRGSSYNEQFF. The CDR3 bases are TGCGCCATCCAACTCACTAGCGGGAGGGGTAGTTCCTACAATGAGCAGTTCTTC.